Each of the 23 T cell receptor beta chains below was sequenced from the same sample in a study of shared clonotypes between healthy human individuals. TCRdb's table, derived via immunoSEQ multiplex PCR, lists solely in-frame clones and lacks some. This sample has about 1.4 million clones, with approximately 97% found just once. The sequencing sample was made of naive CD4+ T cells sorted from blood. The subset is: CD45RA+ positively selected. The receptors were gathered from a man aged 30-40 years in good health.

The chain uses TRBV7-3 and TRBJ2-1; 8 bases fit TRBD2. CDR3 length equals 16 residues. In germline, CDR1 is SGHTA, CDR2 FQGTGA. V gave up 5 bases and J gave up 0 bases; unmatched junction bases: 6. The CDR3 DNA follows: TGTGCCAGCAGCCCGGGGACTAGTCTCTCCTACAATGAGCAGTTCTTC. Protein product: CASSPGTSLSYNEQFF.

The chain couples TRBV15 to TRBJ2-7; 8 bases align to TRBD1. With 7 bases clipped from V and 4 bases from J, the junction kept 15 bases outside the gene matches. CDR3 length: 16 residues. Germline-derived CDR1 and CDR2 are LNHNV and YYDKDF (reference sequence). CDR3 nucleotides: TGTGCCACCACGATGGGTACGGCTCGACAGGGGTACGAGCAGTACTTC. Protein: CATTMGTARQGYEQYF.

This chain connects TRBV13 to TRBJ2-3, with 14 bases that match TRBD2. The CDR3 covers 19 residues. Trimming took 1 base from V and 7 from J; bases not matched to a gene: 13. Germline V CDR1 and CDR2: PRHDT, FYEKMQ (reference sequence). The CDR3 nucleotides are TGTGCCAGCAGCTTAGAATCGGAGGGACTAGCGGGAGTTTCATATACGCAGTATTTT. Its protein is CASSLESEGLAGVSYTQYF.

CDR3 sequence: CASSWLDTGELFF. For the CDR3, the DNA is TGTGCCAGCAGTTGGCTGGACACCGGGGAGCTGTTTTTT. V is TRBV6-5 and J is TRBJ2-2; D uncertain. The CDR3 consists of 13 residues. V lost 4 bases, J lost 3 bases, and 6 bases lay in between. CDR1 and CDR2 from the germline V gene are MNHEY and SVGAGI.

The gene calls are TRBV28 and TRBJ1-1; 7 nucleotides line up with TRBD1. This CDR3 spans 14 amino acids. J gave up 1 base and V 7 bases, and 6 bases lay outside the gene matches. Per the germline V gene, CDR1 is MDHEN and CDR2 is SYDVKM. For the CDR3, the DNA is TGTGCCAGCACGGAGGGGGCCAGGAACACTGAAGCTTTCTTT. Translation: CASTEGARNTEAFF.

The chain is built from TRBV6-1 and TRBJ2-2; 7 nucleotides match TRBD1. Germline V gene data show CDR1 as MNHNS and CDR2 as SASEGT. This CDR3 has 13 residues. The CDR3 DNA reads TGTGCAGTACGACAGGGGAACACCGGGGAGCTGTTTTTT. Protein sequence: CAVRQGNTGELFF.

The chain couples TRBV7-2 to TRBJ2-2, with 9 bases matching TRBD1. CDR3 length equals 15 residues. V dropped 7 bases and J dropped 6; count of bases not matched to a gene: 9. Germline CDR1 is SGHTA and CDR2 is FQGNSA. CDR3 bases: TGTGCCAGCAACATCGGGACAGGGTCGGCCGGGGAGCTGTTTTTT. Protein product: CASNIGTGSAGELFF.

The rearrangement uses TRBV7-8 and TRBJ1-1, with TRBD1 matching 9 bases. The V and J ends lost 2 bases and 0 bases, in that order; junction bases with no gene match: 1. Germline CDR1 is SGHVS and CDR2 is FQNEAQ. The CDR3 covers 15 residues. Written as DNA, the CDR3 is TGTGCCAGCAGCTTACGACAGGGGGTGAACACTGAAGCTTTCTTT. Protein: CASSLRQGVNTEAFF. The variable domain in full, completed from reference TRBV7-8 and TRBJ1-1, reads GAGVSQSPRYKVAKRGQDVALRCDPISGHVSLFWYQQALGQGPEFLTYFQNEAQLDKSGLPSDRFFAERPEGSVSTLKIQRTQQEDSAVYLCASSLRQGVNTEAFFGQGTRLTVV.

The J gene is TRBJ2-3, the V gene TRBV27, with a weak D call TRBD2 (5 bases). V dropped 8 bases and J dropped 5 bases, with 17 bases sitting between them. Germline V lookup: CDR1 MNHEY, CDR2 SMNVEV (reference sequence). The CDR3 contains 14 residues. The CDR3 protein is CASAAARAGDTQYF. The CDR3 DNA follows: TGTGCCAGCGCGGCGGCGCGGGCTGGAGATACGCAGTATTTT.

The V call is TRBV5-4, the J call TRBJ2-1; 7 bases are a match to TRBD2. The V and J ends lost 1 base and 6 bases, in that order; junction bases with no gene match: 7. CDR1 and CDR2 from the germline V gene are SGHNT and YYREEE (reference sequence). The CDR3 totals 15 residues. CDR3 nucleotide sequence: TGTGCCAGCAGCTTGCAAGGTCGCGGGGGCAATGAGCAGTTCTTC. Translation: CASSLQGRGGNEQFF.

The gene calls are TRBV5-5 and TRBJ1-3, with unresolved D. This CDR3 is built from 16 residues. Deletions cut 4 bases from V and 2 bases from J, with 16 bases between. Looked up from germline, CDR1 is SGHKS and CDR2 is YYEKEE (reference sequence). For the CDR3, the DNA is TGTGCCAGCAGCAGACGCCCCAATCCTACTGGAAACACCATATATTTT. Translating gives CASSRRPNPTGNTIYF.

This rearrangement joins TRBV2 to TRBJ1-5, with D possibly being TRBD1 (5 bases). V was shortened by 3 bases and J by 5 bases, with 17 bases between the two germline ends. This CDR3 region has 16 residues. Per germline, CDR1 SNHLY and CDR2 FYNNEI. CDR3 protein: CASSDPWGVVYQPQHF. As DNA, the CDR3 is TGTGCCAGCAGTGATCCTTGGGGGGTTGTATATCAGCCCCAGCATTTT.

The chain recombines TRBV29-1 with TRBJ1-4, with 9 bases matching TRBD1. Germline V gene lookup returns CDR1 SQVTM and CDR2 ANQGSEA. The CDR3 spans 16 residues. J gave up 2 bases and V 6 bases, and 10 bases lay outside the gene matches. The CDR3 DNA reads as TGCAGCGTGCTGGGGACAGGGAAGGTGACTAATGAAAAACTGTTTTTT. It yields the protein CSVLGTGKVTNEKLFF.

The chain uses TRBV18 and TRBJ1-1; TRBD1 matches at 10 bases. The CDR3 is made up of 19 amino acids. Trimming at V came to 3 bases and at J to 1 base, leaving 14 bases not matched to a gene. Per the germline V gene, CDR1 is KGHSH and CDR2 is LQKENI. The chain's CDR3 is CASSPLPSGTGEWNTEAFF. CDR3 DNA: TGTGCCAGCTCACCCCTGCCTTCCGGGACAGGGGAGTGGAACACTGAAGCTTTCTTT.

The rearrangement uses TRBV5-1 and TRBJ1-1; D unresolved. CDR1 is SGHRS, CDR2 YFSETQ, per germline. Trimming pared 5 bases from V and 2 bases from J, leaving 25 bases between. This CDR3 has 18 residues. In DNA form, the CDR3 reads TGCGCCAGCAGTCCTTCTCCAGTGGACGCGAATCGAAACACTGAAGCTTTCTTT. Residues: CASSPSPVDANRNTEAFF.

In DNA, the CDR3 is TGCGCCAGCAGAGCTGGGACAGGGGGGGCCTACGAGCAGTACTTC. Translated, it gives CASRAGTGGAYEQYF. J is TRBJ2-7 and V is TRBV10-1, with TRBD1 matching 11 bases. J lost 2 bases, V lost 6 bases, and 6 bases had no gene match. Germline assignment: CDR1 WNHNN and CDR2 SYGVQD (reference sequence). The CDR3 is 15 amino acids.

The genes are TRBV18 and TRBJ1-1; 8 nucleotides line up with TRBD1. The germline CDR1 and CDR2 sequences are KGHSH and LQKENI. The CDR3 spans 14 residues. J gave up 0 bases and V 3 bases, and 0 bases lay outside the gene matches. DNA for the CDR3: TGTGCCAGCTCACCGGGACAGGTGAACACTGAAGCTTTCTTT. Its protein product is CASSPGQVNTEAFF. Using reference TRBV18 and TRBJ1-1 for the parts outside the CDR3, the full variable domain is NAGVMQNPRHLVRRRGQEARLRCSPMKGHSHVYWYRQLPEEGLKFMVYLQKENIIDESGMPKERFSAEFPKEGPSILRIQQVVRGDSAAYFCASSPGQVNTEAFFGQGTRLTVV.

The CDR3 spells CASSLQSSLSNQPQHF. The CDR3 bases are TGTGCCAGCAGCTTACAGAGTTCCCTAAGCAATCAGCCCCAGCATTTT. J is TRBJ1-5 and V is TRBV7-2; D not resolved. The germline gives CDR1 SGHTA, CDR2 FQGNSA. Trimming removed 2 bases at V and 1 base at J, with 12 bases between. CDR3 length: 16 residues.

V and J are TRBV14 and TRBJ2-2; D gene unclear. The CDR3 has 15 residues. The ends were cut back, 2 bases at V and 4 bases at J, with 11 bases in the middle. CDR1 and CDR2 from the germline V gene are SGHDN and FVKESK. CDR3 loop: CASSQYLDFTGELFF. The DNA of the CDR3 is TGTGCCAGCAGCCAATATCTAGATTTCACCGGGGAGCTGTTTTTT.

The V and J genes are TRBV4-2 and TRBJ2-3, with 8 nucleotides matching TRBD2. The CDR3 totals 20 residues. From germline, CDR1 is LGHNA and CDR2 YNFKEQ. V was clipped by 0 bases and J by 4 bases; unmatched bases: 18. The CDR3 here is CASSQEGAGVAGGRADTQYF. CDR3 nucleotides: TGTGCCAGCAGCCAAGAAGGGGCTGGGGTTGCGGGAGGCCGGGCAGATACGCAGTATTTT.

The genes are TRBV28 and TRBJ2-7; D is possibly TRBD2 (6 bases). Germline CDR1 reads MDHEN; CDR2 reads SYDVKM. Trimming cost V 1 base and J 7 bases, with 17 bases left between them. The CDR3 is 15 amino acids. Here the CDR3 reads CASSLSGTGVEEQYF. For the CDR3, the DNA is TGTGCCAGCAGTTTATCGGGAACGGGAGTTGAAGAGCAGTACTTC.

This clone was found once. V is TRBV5-4 and J is TRBJ2-7; no clear D gene. Trimming took 2 bases from V and 2 from J, leaving 8 bases between them. CDR3 length: 13 residues. The germline CDR1 and CDR2 sequences are SGHNT and YYREEE (reference sequence). The CDR3 DNA reads as TGTGCCAGCAGCTTTGCCGGCACCTACGAGCAGTACTTC. Amino acid sequence: CASSFAGTYEQYF.

V is TRBV5-1 and J is TRBJ2-7; no clear D gene. Germline V gene data show CDR1 as SGHRS and CDR2 as YFSETQ. V lost 4 bases and J 3 bases, leaving 14 bases between the germline ends. The CDR3 is 14 residues long. CDR3 residues: CASSHGTSSYEQYF. The CDR3 DNA sequence: TGCGCCAGCAGCCACGGTACGTCCAGCTACGAGCAGTACTTC.